This is a list of T cell receptor beta chains from one sample in a study of control samples from healthy donors and cancer patients. Produced via immunoSEQ multiplex PCR; TCRdb's table is partial and in-frame only. The top ten clones hold 1.4% of a sample with 170,000 or so clones, around 90% of them seen once. The sample consisted of blood. The receptors stem from a woman between 45 and 65 years old in good health. Both conserved end residues are part of each CDR3. A D gene is named only where the DNA matches it firmly. Clone size appears in some rows only: once, few, many, or a class for an expanded clone.

TRBJ1-1	TRBV6-5	13	-	-	TGTGCCAGCACCCGGGATGGGAACACTGAAGCTTTCTTT	CASTRDGNTEAFF
TRBJ1-2	TRBV10-3	13	TRBD1	-	TGTGCCAACTCGCAGGGGGCTAACTATGGCTACACCTTC	CANSQGANYGYTF
TRBJ2-2	TRBV4-3	14	-	-	TGCGCCAGCAGCCAGACTCTGAACACCGGGGAGCTGTTTTTT	CASSQTLNTGELFF
TRBJ1-2	TRBV27	13	-	-	TGTGCCAGCAGCAGAATGAGGGGGGAAGGCTACACCTTC	CASSRMRGEGYTF
TRBJ1-2	TRBV28	15	TRBD1	-	TGTGCCAGCAGCACCCCCGCGACAGGGCGGTGGGGCTACACCTTC	CASSTPATGRWGYTF
TRBJ2-7	TRBV7-8	14	-	-	TGTGCCAGCGGTTGGGGAACTCCCCCCGGCGAGCAGTACTTC	CASGWGTPPGEQYF
TRBJ1-5	TRBV5-6	15	-	once	TGTGCCAGCAGCCCGGCGGGCGGGGCCAATCAGCCCCAGCATTTT	CASSPAGGANQPQHF
TRBJ1-2	TRBV30	14	TRBD1	-	TGTGCCTGGAGTCGGGACAGGGCCACCTATGGCTACACCTTC	CAWSRDRATYGYTF
TRBJ2-7	TRBV5-4	12	-	-	TGTGCCAGCAGCGTTGAAACAGGCCGGCGATACTTC	CASSVETGRRYF
TRBJ1-1	TRBV9	17	TRBD1	few	TGTGCCAGCAGCCCCGACAGGGGATACACCATGAACACTGAAGCTTTCTTT	CASSPDRGYTMNTEAFF
TRBJ2-5	TRBV4-1	14	TRBD2	-	TGCGCCAGCAGCCCTAGCGGGCCCAAAGAGACCCAGTACTTC	CASSPSGPKETQYF
TRBJ2-1	TRBV27	14	TRBD2	-	TGTGCCACCAGGACTAGCGGGATTTACAATGAGCAGTTCTTC	CATRTSGIYNEQFF
TRBJ2-1	TRBV11-1	15	-	once	TGTGCCAGCAGCTTAGACCGGGAAACCTACAATGAGCAGTTCTTC	CASSLDRETYNEQFF
TRBJ2-1	TRBV5-1	16	-	-	TGCGCCAGCAGCCCCCAGCGGCGGAGCTCCTACAATGAGCAGTTCTTC	CASSPQRRSSYNEQFF
TRBJ2-3	TRBV21-1	19	-	-	TGTGCCAGCAGCAAACGGGGGGCCCCTACGGGGGAGGACGGGGATACGCAGTATTTT	CASSKRGAPTGEDGDTQYF
TRBJ2-7	TRBV6-5	13	-	-	TGTGCCAGCAGCCGAGGATTACTGGGCGAGCAGTACTTC	CASSRGLLGEQYF
TRBJ2-2	TRBV6-2/TRBV6-3	17	TRBD2	-	TGTGCCAGCAGTAAGACTAGCGGGGCCCCGAACACCGGGGAGCTGTTTTTT	CASSKTSGAPNTGELFF
TRBJ1-2	TRBV19	15	-	-	TGTGCCAGTAGTATATGGCCCTCGGGGCTAGGAGGCTACACCTTC	CASSIWPSGLGGYTF
TRBJ1-2	TRBV12-3/TRBV12-4	13	-	-	TGTGCCAGCAGTTTAATTGGGGGCACTGGCTACACCTTC	CASSLIGGTGYTF
TRBJ2-4	TRBV28	17	TRBD1	-	TGTGCCAGCAGAAGAACGACAGGGATGGTAGCCAAAAACATTCAGTACTTC	CASRRTTGMVAKNIQYF
TRBJ1-6	TRBV6-2/TRBV6-3	17	-	-	TGTGCCAGCAGTTACCTCCGGAGTGGCTCCTATAATTCACCCCTCCACTTT	CASSYLRSGSYNSPLHF
TRBJ1-1	TRBV5-1	12	TRBD1	-	TGCGCCAGCAGCTCGGACAGGGTTGAAGCTTTCTTT	CASSSDRVEAFF
TRBJ2-3	TRBV5-1	15	-	-	TGCGCCAGCAGCTTGGTTTCAACCAACACAGATACGCAGTATTTT	CASSLVSTNTDTQYF
TRBJ1-5	TRBV7-2	15	-	-	TGTGCCAGCAGCTTAGTGACATATAGCAATCAGCCCCAGCATTTT	CASSLVTYSNQPQHF
TRBJ2-3	TRBV29-1	13	-	-	TGCAGCGTTCTAGAAGGGTTTGGAGATACGCAGTATTTT	CSVLEGFGDTQYF
TRBJ2-2	TRBV28	16	-	-	TGTGCCAGCAGTTCTCATCACAGGAGATATCACCGGGGAGCTGTTTTT	CASSSHHRRYHRGAVF
TRBJ1-5	TRBV28	16	-	-	TGTGCCAGCAGACTCTCCGGCGGGGGACCAAATCAGCCCCAGCATTTT	CASRLSGGGPNQPQHF
TRBJ1-6	TRBV30	15	-	-	TGTGCCTGGAGTGCCAGTCAATCCTATAATTCACCCCTCCACTTT	CAWSASQSYNSPLHF
TRBJ1-2	TRBV4-1	13	-	few	TGCGCCAGCAGCCAAGTGGGGACTCTAGGCTACACCTTC	CASSQVGTLGYTF
TRBJ2-7	TRBV5-6	15	-	few	TGTGCCAGCAGCTCACGCAGACTGTCTACCTACGAGCAGTACTTC	CASSSRRLSTYEQYF
TRBJ1-3	TRBV19	15	TRBD1	-	TGTGCCAGTAGGGGGGACAGGATCTCTGGAAACACCATATATTTT	CASRGDRISGNTIYF
TRBJ2-4	TRBV23-1	10	-	-	TGCGCCAGCAGTCAAACCGTCCTATCCTTC	CASSQTVLSF
TRBJ2-3	TRBV30	16	TRBD2	-	TGTGCCTGGAGAAGGGCTAGCGGGGGAACTACAGATACGCAGTATTTT	CAWRRASGGTTDTQYF
TRBJ2-1	TRBV4-3	14	TRBD2	-	TGCGCCAGCAGCCAAGACAGCGGGAGGCCAAAGCAGTTCTTC	CASSQDSGRPKQFF
TRBJ1-1	TRBV28	16	-	-	TGTGCCAGCAGTTTGCTTCAGATCAGGGGTTACACTGAAGCTTTCTTT	CASSLLQIRGYTEAFF
TRBJ2-1	TRBV6-6	16	-	-	TGTGCCAGCAGTGTAGGCGGTGGCCTTACTAGGAATGAGCAGTTCTTC	CASSVGGGLTRNEQFF